This TCR beta chain was sequenced during a study of blood T cell repertoires in COVID-19. Unmatched junction bases numbered 10, after V lost 0 bases and J lost 8 bases. CDR1 is SGHRS, CDR2 YFSETQ, per germline. This CDR3 comprises 17 residues. In the authors' workflow: Reference gene primer amplification yielded estimated nucleated cell counts. The assay was immunoSEQ multiplex PCR, and TCRdb's table has in-frame clones only and misses some. V, J and clone size are taken as reported in that table, and D and trimming were inferred from the DNA itself. The data show hundreds of thousands of clones, with around 90% seen just once and 0.65% to 1% held by the top ten.

The clonotype was recovered from a man between 18 and 35 years old with COVID-19, enrolled during active disease. Sequenced input: peripheral blood. The V and J genes are TRBV5-1 and TRBJ2-1, with 11 bases identical to TRBD2. CDR3 nucleotide sequence: TGCGCCAGCAGCTTGGCTAGCGGGGGGCCAATCTGGGATGAGCAGTTCTTC. Amino acid sequence: CASSLASGGPIWDEQFF.